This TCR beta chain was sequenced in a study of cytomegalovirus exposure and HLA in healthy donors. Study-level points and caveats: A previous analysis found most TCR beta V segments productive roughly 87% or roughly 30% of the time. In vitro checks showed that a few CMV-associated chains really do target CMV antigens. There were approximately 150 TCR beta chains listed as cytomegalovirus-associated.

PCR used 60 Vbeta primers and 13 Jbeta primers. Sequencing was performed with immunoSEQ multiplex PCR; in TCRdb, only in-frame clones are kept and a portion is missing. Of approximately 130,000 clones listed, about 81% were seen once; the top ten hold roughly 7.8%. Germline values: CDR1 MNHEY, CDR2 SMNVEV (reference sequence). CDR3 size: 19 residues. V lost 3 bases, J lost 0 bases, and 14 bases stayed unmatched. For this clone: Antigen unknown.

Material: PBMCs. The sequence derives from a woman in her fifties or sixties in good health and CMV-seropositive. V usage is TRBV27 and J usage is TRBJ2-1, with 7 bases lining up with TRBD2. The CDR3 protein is CASSFLSGGPPGSYNEQFF. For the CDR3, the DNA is TGTGCCAGCAGTTTCCTGTCGGGAGGTCCTCCAGGCTCCTACAATGAGCAGTTCTTC.